The subject of this entry is one T cell receptor (beta chain). The data stem from a study of T cells after somatic rescue of genetic block. Sequenced by immunoSEQ multiplex PCR; TCRdb stores in-frame clones only, minus some. The repertoire includes over 10,000 clones, under 85% of them detected once, and 15% to 20% sits in the top ten. This CDR3 contains 19 residues. The germline V gene has CDR1 MDHEN and CDR2 SYDVKM. V lost 5 bases to trimming and J lost 0 bases; unmatched junction nucleotides: 13. The clonotype comes from a boy between 10 and 17 years old. The sample taken for sequencing was peripheral blood mononuclear cells (PBMCs). The rearrangement joins TRBV28 to TRBJ2-4; TRBD1 matches at 10 bases. For the CDR3, the DNA is TGTGCCAGCAGTCCCCGGGACAGGGGCGCACAACTAGCCAAAAACATTCAGTACTTC. Its translation is CASSPRDRGAQLAKNIQYF.